This T cell receptor beta chain was sequenced for a study of T cells after yellow fever vaccination. Overall study context: Some fractions had low cell numbers, and these were prepared with SMART-Seq v4 Ultra Low Input.

Germline CDR1 and CDR2: SNHLY and FYNNEI. This CDR3 region has 13 residues. Deletions cut 8 bases from V and 3 bases from J, with 10 bases between. Generation of TCR cDNA used 5'RACE template switching (which added a universal primer site and UMIs). A single record per CDR3 protein comes from TCRdb applying MiXCR to the 5' RACE reads. This sample yields roughly 310,000 distinct CDR3 sequences, of which 8.7% are seen a single time; under 20% belongs to the top ten. Study results and limitations: Reappearing after the booster were most of the clones from primary vaccination (about 95% CD4, around 88% CD8). Researchers report a weaker secondary response that nonetheless peaked faster, day 5 versus 15.

About this clonotype: What it binds is not known.

The clonotype was recovered from a young man who received the YFV17D yellow fever vaccine. The chain combines TRBV2 with TRBJ1-4; no firm D call. The specimen was PBMCs, collected on the day of the first yellow fever vaccination. The CDR3: CASEGQPNEKLFF. As DNA, the CDR3 is TGTGCCAGCGAGGGCCAGCCTAATGAAAAACTGTTTTTT. Based on the CDR3 plus reference TRBV2 and TRBJ1-4, the full variable domain is EPEVTQTPSHQVTQMGQEVILRCVPISNHLYFYWYRQILGQKVEFLVSFYNNEISEKSEIFDDQFSVERPDGSNFTLKIRSTKLEDSAMYFCASEGQPNEKLFFGSGTQLSVL.